This T cell receptor beta chain came from a study of Ad26.COV2.S vaccination and SARS-CoV-2 variants. Broader study findings: Substantial breadth was reported for post-vaccination spike-specific CD8+ and CD4+ T cells.

Notes on this clone: What it binds is unknown.

Described treatment: around 19 received Ad26.COV2.S at low or high dose, single or two shots; roughly 5 received placebo; per-sample allocation not given. Repertoires come from day 63 after the first vaccine or placebo injection. Here immunoSEQ multiplex PCR was the method, and the copy in TCRdb shows in-frame clones only, minus some. In the table there are around 370,000 clones, approximately 84% of which are singletons. The CDR3 spans 15 residues. Per the germline V gene, CDR1 is MGHRA and CDR2 is YSYEKL. V was trimmed by 0 bases and J by 7 bases, leaving 15 bases between them. This receptor was taken from a person between 18 and 65 years old who received the Ad26.COV2.S COVID-19 vaccine or a placebo. The source material was peripheral blood, sampled in a trial of Ad26.COV2.S vaccine versus placebo. The chain employs TRBV4-1 and TRBJ1-2; tentative D call: TRBD1 (6 bases). CDR3 bases: TGCGCCAGCAGCCAAGAGTCCCAGGGGATCGGTGGCTACACCTTC. This encodes CASSQESQGIGGYTF.